This record concerns one T cell receptor (beta chain) sequence. This CDR3 has 14 residues. The ends were cut back, 5 bases at V and 2 bases at J, with 12 bases in the middle. In germline, CDR1 is MDHEN, CDR2 SYDVKM. The data are from a study of control samples from healthy donors and cancer patients. Sequencing used immunoSEQ multiplex PCR; TCRdb keeps in-frame clones, though not all of them. The data contain some 41,000 clones, approximately 89% of them seen just once; the ten biggest clones take up about 10%. This TCR was sampled from a woman aged 60 to 75 with lung cancer. Sequencing used PBMCs. V usage is TRBV28 and J usage is TRBJ1-2; weak D call: TRBD1 (6 bases). In DNA, the CDR3 is TGTGCCAGCAGTATCCCCGGACAGAACTATGGCTACACCTTC. It specifies CASSIPGQNYGYTF.